These 32 T cell receptor beta chains were sequenced from one sample in a study of CD8 T cells in ankylosing spondylitis. TCRdb fed the 5' RACE reads into MiXCR, producing one record per CDR3 protein. The table has approximately 300,000 distinct CDR3 sequences, around 20% seen once. Sequencing was carried out using blood, either unsorted or a sorted T cell fraction (not recorded which). Receptors were obtained from a female donor with ankylosing spondylitis or in good health (not recorded which).

The chain uses TRBV5-1 and TRBJ2-7; possible D gene TRBD2, 6 bases. Trimming cost V 4 bases and J 3 bases, with 14 bases left between them. Germline V gene lookup returns CDR1 SGHRS and CDR2 YFSETQ. The CDR3 is made up of 14 amino acids. CDR3 loop: CASSLMGRNYEQYF. CDR3 DNA sequence: TGCGCCAGCAGCCTGATGGGGAGGAACTACGAGCAGTACTTC.

The chain couples TRBV20-1 to TRBJ2-2; the D is unclear. Germline values: CDR1 DFQATT, CDR2 SNEGSKA (reference sequence). This CDR3 region has 12 residues. The V end lost 5 bases, the J end lost 4 bases, and 8 bases lay between the germline ends. The CDR3, as DNA: TGCAGTGCTTCCTTGCCCACCGGGGAGCTGTTTTTT. Translating gives CSASLPTGELFF.

The V gene is TRBV10-3, the J gene TRBJ2-5; D may be TRBD2 (6 bases). Trimming took 10 bases from V and 0 from J, leaving 12 bases between them. CDR1 and CDR2 (germline): ENHRY, SYGVKD. The CDR3 sequence is 13 residues long. Here the CDR3 DNA reads TGTGCCACCGGGGAGCGGGACCAAGAGACCCAGTACTTC. Its translation is CATGERDQETQYF.

This clonotype was found a few times. The chain combines TRBV20-1 with TRBJ2-1; 9 nucleotides align to TRBD2. The CDR3 length is 16 residues. Losses at the gene ends were 6 bases for V and 10 bases for J; bases not matched to a gene: 19. CDR1 is DFQATT and CDR2 is SNEGSKA in the germline V gene (reference sequence). CDR3 nucleotide sequence: TGCAGTGCCCCGCGGCATTCGGCGGGAGGGACAGAGGAGCAGTTCTTC. It is translated as CSAPRHSAGGTEEQFF.

V usage is TRBV7-2 and J usage is TRBJ2-1; TRBD2 matches at 7 bases. Per the germline V gene, CDR1 is SGHTA and CDR2 is FQGNSA. V lost 1 base and J lost 3; bases outside the gene matches: 0. The CDR3 covers 14 residues. The CDR3 region is CASSLGTSYNEQFF. As DNA, the CDR3 is TGTGCCAGCAGCTTAGGGACTAGCTACAATGAGCAGTTCTTC.

The chain recombines TRBV5-4 with TRBJ2-1, with 10 bases matching TRBD2. Germline V CDR1 and CDR2: SGHNT, YYREEE (reference sequence). V lost 1 base, J lost 3 bases, and 4 bases stayed unmatched. The CDR3 has 16 amino acids. CDR3 in DNA: TGTGCCAGCAGCTTGCTGCCTAGCGGGAGCTACAATGAGCAGTTCTTC. It specifies CASSLLPSGSYNEQFF.

This clonotype occurred a few times. The chain couples TRBV7-2 to TRBJ2-7; D may be TRBD1 (6 bases). With 3 bases removed from V and 3 bases from J, the gap between germline ends came to 15 bases. Germline values: CDR1 SGHTA, CDR2 FQGNSA. CDR3 size: 15 residues. CDR3 bases: TGTGCCAGCAGCTTCCAGGGGTCTTGCTACTACGAGCAGTACTTC. Translating gives CASSFQGSCYYEQYF.

The rearrangement uses TRBV5-1 and TRBJ2-7, with 10 bases lining up with TRBD2. The CDR3 has 17 residues. Germline lookup yields CDR1 SGHRS and CDR2 YFSETQ. The V segment lost 2 bases and the J segment 2 bases; nucleotides outside the gene matches: 10. The CDR3 is CASSLTPTGTSAYEQYF. CDR3 nucleotide sequence: TGCGCCAGCAGCTTAACGCCGACCGGGACTAGCGCCTACGAGCAGTACTTC.

V and J are TRBV28 and TRBJ1-1; D is undetermined. The germline V gene encodes CDR1 MDHEN and CDR2 SYDVKM. This CDR3 is 14 amino acids long. V was shortened by 5 bases and J by 1 base, with 11 bases between the two germline ends. The CDR3 region has the DNA TGTGCCAGCAGTCTCCTCCGAAGGAACACTGAAGCTTTCTTT. It specifies CASSLLRRNTEAFF.

V gene TRBV12-3 or TRBV12-4 combines with J gene TRBJ1-2; possible D gene TRBD1, 5 bases. The CDR3 has 12 amino acids. Trimming took off 6 bases at V and 7 bases at J, with 12 bases between the two ends. This CDR3 reads CASSLLTVGYTF. The CDR3 DNA sequence: TGTGCCAGCAGCCTGCTGACAGTTGGCTACACCTTC.

In its sample, this clonotype was seen a few times. The chain recombines TRBV20-1 with TRBJ2-1, with TRBD2 matching 10 bases. CDR1 and CDR2 from the germline V gene are DFQATT and SNEGSKA (reference sequence). The CDR3 spans 16 residues. Trimming removed 3 bases from V and 0 bases from J; junction bases left unmatched: 5. CDR3 loop: CSARSPSGSSYNEQFF. DNA for the CDR3: TGCAGTGCTAGGTCCCCTAGCGGGAGCTCCTACAATGAGCAGTTCTTC.

V gene TRBV9 combines with J gene TRBJ2-3; D is unresolved. This CDR3 contains 12 residues. Trimming took off 0 bases at V and 6 bases at J, with 5 bases between the two ends. Germline V CDR1 and CDR2: SGDLS, YYNGEE. This CDR3 is CASSVAQDTQYF. CDR3 DNA sequence: TGTGCCAGCAGCGTAGCTCAGGATACGCAGTATTTT.

This chain connects TRBV20-1 to TRBJ2-1; a weak D match, TRBD2 (5 bases). V lost 3 bases and J 4 bases, leaving 7 bases between the germline ends. CDR3 length: 12 residues. CDR1 and CDR2 (germline): DFQATT, SNEGSKA (reference sequence). This CDR3 is CSASKRYNEQFF. The CDR3 coding sequence is TGCAGTGCTAGTAAGCGGTACAATGAGCAGTTCTTC.

This clonotype turned up a few times. The chain employs TRBV6-2 or TRBV6-3 and TRBJ2-1; 10 nucleotides line up with TRBD2. There are 18 residues in the CDR3. Germline CDR1 is MNHEY and CDR2 is SVGEGT. V shed 2 bases and J 4 bases; nucleotides not matched to a gene: 11. The CDR3 DNA reads as TGTGCCAGCAGTTACGGGCTAGCGGGAGCCCCGAGGTACAATGAGCAGTTCTTC. Protein product: CASSYGLAGAPRYNEQFF.

This clonotype was seen a few times. This chain joins TRBV3-1 and TRBJ1-1; TRBD1 might be the D (6 bases). Trimming cost V 3 bases and J 7 bases, with 9 bases left between them. The CDR3 contains 12 residues. Germline assignment: CDR1 LGHDT and CDR2 YNNKEL (reference sequence). The CDR3 sequence: CASSHLDSEAFF. The CDR3 coding sequence is TGTGCCAGCAGCCACCTGGACAGTGAAGCTTTCTTT.

This clonotype came up a few times. The chain is built from TRBV7-8 and TRBJ2-1, with 15 bases identical to TRBD2. V dropped 1 base and J dropped 6; count of bases not matched to a gene: 7. This CDR3 comprises 18 residues. CDR1 is SGHVS, CDR2 FQNEAQ, per germline. In DNA, the CDR3 is TGTGCCAGCAGCTTAGTCCTCCTGGGACTAGCGGGAGGCAATGAGCAGTTCTTC. It yields the protein CASSLVLLGLAGGNEQFF.

This rearrangement joins TRBV5-8 to TRBJ2-5; D gene uncertain. Germline lookup yields CDR1 SGHTS and CDR2 YDEGEE. This CDR3 comprises 13 residues. V dropped 4 bases and J dropped 1 base, with 8 bases sitting between them. The CDR3 protein is CASSPDGQETQYF. The CDR3 DNA reads as TGTGCCAGCAGCCCTGACGGCCAAGAGACCCAGTACTTC.

The V and J genes are TRBV5-6 and TRBJ2-3, with D perhaps matching TRBD2 (6 bases). Germline CDR1 is SGHDT and CDR2 is YYEEEE. The CDR3 totals 17 residues. V lost 2 bases to trimming and J lost 1 base, with 17 bases between them. In nucleotides, the CDR3 is TGTGCCAGCAGCTTTTCGTCCCCGGGAGCCGGCACAGATACGCAGTATTTT. Translating it yields CASSFSSPGAGTDTQYF. The complete variable domain, with remaining parts taken from reference TRBV5-6 and TRBJ2-3, reads DAGVTQSPTHLIKTRGQQVTLRCSPKSGHDTVSWYQQALGQGPQFIFQYYEEEERQRGNFPDRFSGHQFPNYSSELNVNALLLGDSALYLCASSFSSPGAGTDTQYFGPGTRLTVL.

This clonotype was observed a few times. V usage is TRBV20-1 and J usage is TRBJ2-7; 9 bases agree with TRBD2. V lost 6 bases to trimming and J lost 5 bases; unmatched junction nucleotides: 11. Germline-derived CDR1 and CDR2 are DFQATT and SNEGSKA (reference sequence). The CDR3 is made up of 14 amino acids. The CDR3 nucleotides are TGCAGTGCGAGAAGGCTAGCGGGACTCGACGAGCAGTACTTC. As protein: CSARRLAGLDEQYF.

This clonotype was seen only a few times. The chain employs TRBV7-9 and TRBJ1-4; D may be TRBD1 (6 bases). CDR1 is SEHNR and CDR2 is FQNEAQ in the germline V gene (reference sequence). V was cut by 5 bases and J by 7 bases, with 17 bases left in between. This CDR3 spans 15 amino acids. This CDR3 reads CASSPPGGSVEKLFF. DNA for the CDR3: TGTGCCAGCAGCCCCCCGGGGGGCTCTGTTGAAAAACTGTTTTTT. The full variable domain, rest sourced from reference TRBV7-9 and TRBJ1-4, is DTGVSQNPRHKITKRGQNVTFRCDPISEHNRLYWYRQTLGQGPEFLTYFQNEAQLEKSRLLSDRFSAERPKGSFSTLEIQRTEQGDSAMYLCASSPPGGSVEKLFFGSGTQLSVL.

The rearrangement joins TRBV7-2 to TRBJ1-4; the D gene is possibly TRBD1 (5 bases). The V gene lost 5 bases and the J gene lost 7 bases, with 20 bases spanning the gap. Per germline, CDR1 SGHTA and CDR2 FQGNSA. CDR3 length: 16 amino acids. The CDR3 nucleotides are TGTGCCAGCAGCCCAGAGTCAGGGTATTATGGTGAAAAACTGTTTTTT. Translating it yields CASSPESGYYGEKLFF.

This clonotype was seen a handful of times. V and J are TRBV4-3 and TRBJ2-4; D might be TRBD1 (6 bases). Germline-derived CDR1 and CDR2 are LGHNA and YSLEER. V lost 2 bases and J lost 13, with 18 bases in between. There are 14 residues in the CDR3. This chain's CDR3 is CASSQSYRDTLQYF. CDR3 bases: TGCGCCAGCAGCCAATCATACCGGGACACCCTGCAGTACTTC.

The chain has TRBV20-1 and TRBJ1-1; D is unresolved. Germline V gene sequence: CDR1 DFQATT, CDR2 SNEGSKA (reference sequence). This CDR3 spans 11 amino acids. Trimming removed 5 bases from V and 7 bases from J, with 11 bases in between. CDR3 DNA: TGCAGTGCTCCCAAGGCAGTTGAAGCTTTCTTT. Translation: CSAPKAVEAFF.

This clonotype is a singleton in its sample. The chain has TRBV12-3 or TRBV12-4 and TRBJ1-1; a possible D gene is TRBD1 (6 bases). The CDR3 loop spans 12 amino acids. V lost 3 bases and J 10 bases, leaving 12 bases between the germline ends. CDR3 amino acids: CASSFSTRGAFF. CDR3 nucleotide sequence: TGTGCCAGCAGTTTCTCGACCAGGGGAGCTTTCTTT.

V usage is TRBV27 and J usage is TRBJ2-1; TRBD2 matches at 9 bases. Germline V gene lookup returns CDR1 MNHEY and CDR2 SMNVEV (reference sequence). Trimming removed 6 bases from V and 7 bases from J; junction bases left unmatched: 10. CDR3 length: 15 residues. DNA of the CDR3: TGTGCCAGCAGGGCCCTAGGCGGGAGGGGTAATGAGCAGTTCTTC. Translated, it gives CASRALGGRGNEQFF.

This clonotype was picked up a small number of times. The rearrangement joins TRBV4-3 to TRBJ2-2; D is ambiguous. Trimming cost V 0 bases and J 1 base, with 3 bases left between them. Germline CDR1 LGHNA, CDR2 YSLEER. The CDR3 has 14 amino acids. The CDR3 sequence: CASSQDVNTGELFF. The DNA for the CDR3 is TGCGCCAGCAGCCAAGATGTGAACACCGGGGAGCTGTTTTTT.

As regards this clonotype: One base away lies a much larger clone, so this may be a sequencing read error. J is TRBJ1-5 and V is TRBV24-1; D remains unclear. CDR1 KGHDR and CDR2 SFDVKD come from the germline V gene. This CDR3 has 12 residues. Trimming pared 4 bases from V and 2 bases from J, leaving 2 bases between. The CDR3, as DNA: TGTGCCACCAGTGAGGGCAATCAGCCCCAGCATTTT. Protein sequence: CATSEGNQPQHF.

This clonotype was observed a single time. The genes are TRBV11-3 and TRBJ2-1; no reliable D call. Trimming cost V 5 bases and J 6 bases, with 14 bases left between them. The CDR3 length is 14 residues. The germline gives CDR1 SGHNT, CDR2 YENEEA. The CDR3 is CASSPRLGANEQFF. DNA for the CDR3: TGTGCCAGCAGCCCCCGGTTAGGTGCCAATGAGCAGTTCTTC.

CDR3 loop: CASSPVSTASYEQYF. The CDR3 DNA follows: TGTGCCAGCTCACCAGTTTCGACAGCCTCCTACGAGCAGTACTTC. The chain employs TRBV18 and TRBJ2-7, with D maybe TRBD1 (5 bases). The length of the CDR3 is 15 residues. The V end lost 2 bases, the J end lost 0 bases, and 11 bases lay between the germline ends. The germline V gene has CDR1 KGHSH and CDR2 LQKENI.

This clonotype turned up a few times. V and J are TRBV6-2 or TRBV6-3 and TRBJ1-5; a weak D match, TRBD1 (6 bases). The CDR3 is made up of 13 amino acids. Germline-derived CDR1 and CDR2 are MNHEY and SVGEGT. V was clipped by 0 bases and J by 7 bases, with 7 bases between them. The CDR3 bases are TGTGCCAGCAGTTACTCGACAGGCCAGCCCCAGCATTTT. As protein: CASSYSTGQPQHF.

This clonotype was counted between two and nine times. The chain joins TRBV6-1 to TRBJ2-7; no reliable D call. This CDR3 region has 15 residues. Trimming took off 6 bases at V and 2 bases at J, with 17 bases between the two ends. Germline V lookup: CDR1 MNHNS, CDR2 SASEGT. CDR3 nucleotides: TGTGCCAGCAGCCGAAGGTCGGTAGTACCCTACGAGCAGTACTTC. Protein: CASSRRSVVPYEQYF.

This chain links TRBV5-1 with TRBJ2-7; D is undetermined. Trimming took off 4 bases at V and 2 bases at J, with 16 bases between the two ends. The CDR3 has 15 amino acids. Germline V CDR1 and CDR2: SGHRS, YFSETQ. CDR3: CASSVAGPPTYEQYF. The CDR3 DNA follows: TGCGCCAGCAGCGTCGCAGGTCCCCCTACCTACGAGCAGTACTTC.